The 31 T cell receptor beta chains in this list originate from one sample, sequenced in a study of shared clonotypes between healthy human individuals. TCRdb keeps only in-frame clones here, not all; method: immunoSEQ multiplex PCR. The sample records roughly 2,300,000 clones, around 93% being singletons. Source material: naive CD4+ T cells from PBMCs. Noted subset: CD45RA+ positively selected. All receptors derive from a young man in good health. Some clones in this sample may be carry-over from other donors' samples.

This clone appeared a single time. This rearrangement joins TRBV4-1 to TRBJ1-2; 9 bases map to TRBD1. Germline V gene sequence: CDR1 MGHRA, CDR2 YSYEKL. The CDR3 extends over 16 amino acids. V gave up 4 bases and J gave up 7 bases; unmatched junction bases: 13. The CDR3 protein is CASSLLETGGLGGYTF. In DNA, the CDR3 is TGCGCCAGCAGCCTCCTCGAAACAGGGGGCTTGGGTGGCTACACCTTC.

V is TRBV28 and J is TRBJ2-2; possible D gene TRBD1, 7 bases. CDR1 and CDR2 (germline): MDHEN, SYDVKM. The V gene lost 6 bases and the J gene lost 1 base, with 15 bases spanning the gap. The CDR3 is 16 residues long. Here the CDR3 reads CASSWRGQMNTGELFF. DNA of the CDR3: TGTGCCAGCAGCTGGAGGGGACAGATGAACACCGGGGAGCTGTTTTTT.

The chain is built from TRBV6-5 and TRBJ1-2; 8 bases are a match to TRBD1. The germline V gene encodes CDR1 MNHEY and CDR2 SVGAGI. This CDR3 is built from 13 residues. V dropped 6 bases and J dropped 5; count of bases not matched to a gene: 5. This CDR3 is CASSRQGIYGYTF. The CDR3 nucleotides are TGTGCCAGCAGCCGACAGGGGATTTATGGCTACACCTTC.

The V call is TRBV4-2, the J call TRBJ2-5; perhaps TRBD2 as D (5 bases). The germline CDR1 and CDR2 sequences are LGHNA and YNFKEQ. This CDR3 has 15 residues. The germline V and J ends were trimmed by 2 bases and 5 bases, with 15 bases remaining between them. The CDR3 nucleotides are TGTGCCAGCAGCCAATTGGGAGAGGGCGGGGAGACCCAGTACTTC. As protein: CASSQLGEGGETQYF.

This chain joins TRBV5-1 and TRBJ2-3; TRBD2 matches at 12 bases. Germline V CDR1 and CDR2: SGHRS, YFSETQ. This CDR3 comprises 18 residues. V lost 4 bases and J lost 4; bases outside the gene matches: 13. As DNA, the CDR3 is TGCGCCAGCAGCGACCTCACTAGCGGGAGGTATCCGGCAGATACGCAGTATTTT. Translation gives CASSDLTSGRYPADTQYF.

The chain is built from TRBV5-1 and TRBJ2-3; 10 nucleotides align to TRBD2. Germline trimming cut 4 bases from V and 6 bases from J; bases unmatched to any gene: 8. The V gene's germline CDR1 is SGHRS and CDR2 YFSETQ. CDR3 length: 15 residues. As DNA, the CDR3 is TGCGCCAGCAGCCAGGGGGGGACTAGCGTGGATACGCAGTATTTT. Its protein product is CASSQGGTSVDTQYF.

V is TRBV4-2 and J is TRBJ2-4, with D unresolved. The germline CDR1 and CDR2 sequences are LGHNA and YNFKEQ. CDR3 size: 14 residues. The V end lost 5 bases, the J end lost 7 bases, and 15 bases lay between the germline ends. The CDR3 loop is CASSGLWSSNIQYF. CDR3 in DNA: TGTGCCAGCAGCGGCCTTTGGTCGTCGAACATTCAGTACTTC.

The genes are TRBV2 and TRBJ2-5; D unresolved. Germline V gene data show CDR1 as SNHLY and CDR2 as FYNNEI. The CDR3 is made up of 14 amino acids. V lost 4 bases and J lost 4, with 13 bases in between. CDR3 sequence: CASSAARVGETQYF. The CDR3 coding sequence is TGTGCCAGCAGTGCGGCGAGAGTTGGAGAGACCCAGTACTTC.

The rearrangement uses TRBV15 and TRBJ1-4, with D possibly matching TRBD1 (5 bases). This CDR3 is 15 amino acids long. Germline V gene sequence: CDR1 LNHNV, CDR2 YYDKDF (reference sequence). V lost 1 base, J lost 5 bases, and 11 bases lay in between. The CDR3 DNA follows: TGTGCCACCAGCAGAGTGCAGGGTGGAAATGAAAAACTGTTTTTT. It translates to CATSRVQGGNEKLFF. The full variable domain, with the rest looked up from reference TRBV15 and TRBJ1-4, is DAMVIQNPRYQVTQFGKPVTLSCSQTLNHNVMYWYQQKSSQAPKLLFHYYDKDFNNEADTPDNFQSRRPNTSFCFLDIRSPGLGDTAMYLCATSRVQGGNEKLFFGSGTQLSVL.

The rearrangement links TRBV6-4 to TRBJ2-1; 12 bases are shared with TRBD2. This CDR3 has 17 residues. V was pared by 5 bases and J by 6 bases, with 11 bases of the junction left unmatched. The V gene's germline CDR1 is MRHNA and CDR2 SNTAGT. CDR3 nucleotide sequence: TGTGCCAGCAGTAAGGCTAGCGGGAGGGCCCCTAGCAATGAGCAGTTCTTC. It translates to CASSKASGRAPSNEQFF.

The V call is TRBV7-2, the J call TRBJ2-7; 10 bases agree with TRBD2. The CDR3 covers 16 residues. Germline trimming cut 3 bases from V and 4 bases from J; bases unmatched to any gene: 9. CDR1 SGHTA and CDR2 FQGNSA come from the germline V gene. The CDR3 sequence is CASSFLPGLADYEQYF. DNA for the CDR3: TGTGCCAGCAGCTTTTTACCCGGACTAGCGGATTACGAGCAGTACTTC.

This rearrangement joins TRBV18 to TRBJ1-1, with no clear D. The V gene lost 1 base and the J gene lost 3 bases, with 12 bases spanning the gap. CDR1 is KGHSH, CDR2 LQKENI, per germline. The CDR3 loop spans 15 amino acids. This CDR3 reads CASSPRVGRDTEAFF. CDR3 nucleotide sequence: TGTGCCAGCTCACCACGGGTAGGGAGGGACACTGAAGCTTTCTTT.

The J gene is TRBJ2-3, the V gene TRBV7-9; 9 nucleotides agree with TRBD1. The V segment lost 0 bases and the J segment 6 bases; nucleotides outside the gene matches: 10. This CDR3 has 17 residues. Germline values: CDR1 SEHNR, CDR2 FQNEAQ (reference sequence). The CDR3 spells CASSLAVTGGPRDTQYF. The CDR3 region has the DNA TGTGCCAGCAGCTTAGCGGTAACAGGGGGCCCTCGGGATACGCAGTATTTT.

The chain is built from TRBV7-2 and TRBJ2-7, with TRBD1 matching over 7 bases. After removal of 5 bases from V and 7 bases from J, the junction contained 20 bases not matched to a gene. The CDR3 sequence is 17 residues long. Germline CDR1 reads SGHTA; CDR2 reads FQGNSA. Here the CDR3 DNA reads TGTGCCAGCAGCCCCCCGACAGGGTTCGGCCGTTCTGGTGAGCAGTACTTC. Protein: CASSPPTGFGRSGEQYF. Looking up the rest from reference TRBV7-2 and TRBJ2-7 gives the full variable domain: GAGVSQSPSNKVTEKGKDVELRCDPISGHTALYWYRQSLGQGLEFLIYFQGNSAPDKSGLPSDRFSAERTGGSVSTLTIQRTQQEDSAVYLCASSPPTGFGRSGEQYFGPGTRLTVT.

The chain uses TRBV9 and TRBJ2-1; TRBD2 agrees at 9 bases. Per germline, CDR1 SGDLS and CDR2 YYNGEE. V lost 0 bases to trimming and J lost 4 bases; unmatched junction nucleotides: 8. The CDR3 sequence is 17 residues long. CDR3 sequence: CASSVGGGRALYNEQFF. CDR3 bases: TGTGCCAGCAGCGTAGGCGGCGGGAGGGCCTTGTACAATGAGCAGTTCTTC.

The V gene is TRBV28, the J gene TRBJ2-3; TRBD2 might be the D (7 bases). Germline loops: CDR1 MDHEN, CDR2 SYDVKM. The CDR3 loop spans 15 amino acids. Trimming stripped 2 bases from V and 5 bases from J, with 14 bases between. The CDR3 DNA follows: TGTGCCAGCAGTTTAGTTGGGGGGGGGCAAGATACGCAGTATTTT. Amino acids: CASSLVGGGQDTQYF.

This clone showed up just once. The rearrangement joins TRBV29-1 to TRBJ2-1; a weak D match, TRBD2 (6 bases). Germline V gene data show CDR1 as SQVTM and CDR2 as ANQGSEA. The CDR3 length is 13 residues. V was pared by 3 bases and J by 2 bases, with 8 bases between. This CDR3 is CSVDGGAYNEQFF. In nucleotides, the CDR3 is TGCAGCGTTGACGGAGGGGCCTACAATGAGCAGTTCTTC.

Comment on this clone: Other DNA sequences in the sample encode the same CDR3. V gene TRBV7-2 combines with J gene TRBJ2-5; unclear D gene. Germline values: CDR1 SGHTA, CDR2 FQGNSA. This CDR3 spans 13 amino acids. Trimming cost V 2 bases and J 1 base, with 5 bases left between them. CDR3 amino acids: CASSLSGQETQYF. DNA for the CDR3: TGTGCCAGCAGCTTATCGGGCCAAGAGACCCAGTACTTC.

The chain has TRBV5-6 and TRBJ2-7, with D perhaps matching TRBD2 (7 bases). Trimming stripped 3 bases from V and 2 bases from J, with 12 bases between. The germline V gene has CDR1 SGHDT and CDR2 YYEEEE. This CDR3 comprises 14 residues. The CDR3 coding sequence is TGTGCCAGCAGCTGGGGGGGCTCCGCCTACGAGCAGTACTTC. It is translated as CASSWGGSAYEQYF.

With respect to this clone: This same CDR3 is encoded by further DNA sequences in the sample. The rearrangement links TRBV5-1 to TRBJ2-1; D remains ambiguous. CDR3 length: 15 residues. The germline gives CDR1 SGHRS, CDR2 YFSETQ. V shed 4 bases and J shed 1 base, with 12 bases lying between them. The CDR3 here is CASSRLAGSYNEQFF. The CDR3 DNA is TGCGCCAGCAGCCGACTCGCCGGGTCCTACAATGAGCAGTTCTTC.

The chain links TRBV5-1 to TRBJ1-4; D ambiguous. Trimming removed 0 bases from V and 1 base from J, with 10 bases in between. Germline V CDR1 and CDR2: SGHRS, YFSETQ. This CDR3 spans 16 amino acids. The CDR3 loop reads CASSLVSGETNEKLFF. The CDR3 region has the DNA TGCGCCAGCAGCTTGGTTAGCGGCGAAACTAATGAAAAACTGTTTTTT.

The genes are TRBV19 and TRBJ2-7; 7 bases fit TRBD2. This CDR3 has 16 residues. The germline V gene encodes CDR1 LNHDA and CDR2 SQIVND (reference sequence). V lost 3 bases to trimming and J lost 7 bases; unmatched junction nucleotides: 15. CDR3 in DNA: TGTGCCAGTAGTATTTTCGGGTCGCGGGAGCATCGGGAGCAGTACTTC. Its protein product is CASSIFGSREHREQYF.

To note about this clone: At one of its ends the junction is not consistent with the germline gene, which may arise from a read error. CDR3 in amino acids: CASRLGALSADTQYF. The CDR3 bases are TGTGCCAGCAGATTAGGGGCCTTGAGCGCAGATACGCAGTATTTT. V and J are TRBV7-2 and TRBJ2-3; TRBD1 is a possible D gene (5 bases). CDR1 is SGHTA and CDR2 is FQGNSA in the germline V gene. CDR3 length equals 15 residues.

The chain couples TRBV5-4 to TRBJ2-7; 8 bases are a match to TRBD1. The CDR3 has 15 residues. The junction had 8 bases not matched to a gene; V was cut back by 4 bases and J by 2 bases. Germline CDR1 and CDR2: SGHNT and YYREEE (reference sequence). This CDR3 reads CASSRGTGKAYEQYF. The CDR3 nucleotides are TGTGCCAGCAGCCGGGGGACAGGAAAAGCCTACGAGCAGTACTTC.

The CDR3 DNA reads TGTGCCAGTAGGCCGCGTTTCCAAGAGACCCAGTACTTC. Protein sequence: CASRPRFQETQYF. V and J are TRBV19 and TRBJ2-5; D gene unclear. Germline CDR1 is LNHDA and CDR2 is SQIVND (reference sequence). The CDR3 has 13 residues. V was clipped by 6 bases and J by 1 base, with 9 bases between them.

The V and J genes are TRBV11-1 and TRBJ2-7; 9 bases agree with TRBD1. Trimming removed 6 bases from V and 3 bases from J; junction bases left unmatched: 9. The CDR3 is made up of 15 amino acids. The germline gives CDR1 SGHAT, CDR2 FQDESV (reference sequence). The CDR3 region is CASSTIPGQGYEQYF. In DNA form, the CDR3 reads TGTGCCAGCAGTACGATACCGGGACAGGGCTACGAGCAGTACTTC.

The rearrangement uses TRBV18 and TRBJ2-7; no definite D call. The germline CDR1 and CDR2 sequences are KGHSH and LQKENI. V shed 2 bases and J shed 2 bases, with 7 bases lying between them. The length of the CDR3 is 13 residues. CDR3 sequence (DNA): TGTGCCAGCTCACCAATACCAGCCTACGAGCAGTACTTC. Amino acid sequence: CASSPIPAYEQYF.

The CDR3 spells CASSYPKGGSETQYF. CDR3 DNA: TGTGCCAGCAGTTACCCTAAAGGGGGCTCGGAGACCCAGTACTTC. This chain links TRBV6-6 with TRBJ2-5, with TRBD1 matching 7 bases. CDR1 MNHNY and CDR2 SVGAGI come from the germline V gene (reference sequence). This CDR3 region has 15 residues. Trimming cost V 2 bases and J 5 bases; bases outside gene matches: 8.

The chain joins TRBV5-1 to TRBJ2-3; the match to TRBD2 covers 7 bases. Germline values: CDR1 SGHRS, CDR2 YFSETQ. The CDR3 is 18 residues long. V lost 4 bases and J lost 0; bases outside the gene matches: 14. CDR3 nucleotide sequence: TGCGCCAGCAGCCCGGGGGGACGGCCCGGGGCTAGCACAGATACGCAGTATTTT. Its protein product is CASSPGGRPGASTDTQYF.

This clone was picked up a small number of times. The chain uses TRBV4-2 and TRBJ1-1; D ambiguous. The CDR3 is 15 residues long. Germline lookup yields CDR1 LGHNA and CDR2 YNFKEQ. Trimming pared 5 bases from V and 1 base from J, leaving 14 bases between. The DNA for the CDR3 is TGTGCCAGCAGCTCTGGCCGGGTGGGGAACACTGAAGCTTTCTTT. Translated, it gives CASSSGRVGNTEAFF.

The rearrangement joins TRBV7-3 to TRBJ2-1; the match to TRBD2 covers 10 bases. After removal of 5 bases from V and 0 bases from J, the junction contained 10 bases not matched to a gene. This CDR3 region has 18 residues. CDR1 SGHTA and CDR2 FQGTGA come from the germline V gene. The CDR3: CASSPGSGRTNSYNEQFF. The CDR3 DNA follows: TGTGCCAGCAGCCCAGGTAGCGGGAGGACCAACTCCTACAATGAGCAGTTCTTC.